A selection of T cell receptor beta chains follows, all from one sample in a study of T cell changes during pregnancy in multiple sclerosis. Libraries were prepared by immunoSEQ multiplex PCR; TCRdb keeps only in-frame clonotypes and omits some of them. This repertoire shows about 35,000 clones, about 90% found once; its top ten account for 3.5% to 4%. The material sequenced was CD8+ T cells from peripheral blood mononuclear cells, taken in the third trimester of pregnancy. The receptors stem from a female donor with multiple sclerosis, enrolled in a pregnancy study. Each CDR3 is given with its conserved first and last residue. Each record gives: D gene, clone size, V gene, J gene, CDR3 protein, CDR3 DNA. The D gene is left open where the match is weak. Rows give clone size only sometimes, using once, few, many, or a class for an expanded clone.

d_gene: NA; abundance: NA; v_gene: TRBV9; j_gene: TRBJ1-4; CDR3aa: CASSVSGTNEKLFF; CDR3nt: TGTGCCAGCAGCGTATCGGGGACTAATGAAAAACTGTTTTTT
d_gene: NA; abundance: once; v_gene: TRBV19; j_gene: TRBJ1-5; CDR3aa: CASSSLTSSQPQHF; CDR3nt: TGTGCCAGTAGTTCCCTGACATCATCTCAGCCCCAGCATTTT
d_gene: NA; abundance: NA; v_gene: TRBV11-2; j_gene: TRBJ2-4; CDR3aa: CASSNPVAKNIQYF; CDR3nt: TGTGCCAGCAGCAATCCGGTGGCCAAAAACATTCAGTACTTC
d_gene: TRBD2; abundance: NA; v_gene: TRBV7-2; j_gene: TRBJ2-5; CDR3aa: CASSLAPVLAGEQETQYF; CDR3nt: TGTGCCAGCAGCTTAGCGCCAGTACTAGCGGGGGAACAAGAGACCCAGTACTTC
d_gene: NA; abundance: once; v_gene: TRBV21-1; j_gene: TRBJ1-1; CDR3aa: CASTNPGAVNTEAFF; CDR3nt: TGTGCCAGCACCAACCCAGGGGCTGTAAACACTGAAGCTTTCTTT
d_gene: TRBD1; abundance: NA; v_gene: TRBV15; j_gene: TRBJ1-1; CDR3aa: CATEEQGDSVVTEAFF; CDR3nt: TGTGCCACAGAAGAACAGGGGGATTCTGTAGTCACTGAAGCTTTCTTT
d_gene: NA; abundance: NA; v_gene: TRBV4-2; j_gene: TRBJ1-1; CDR3aa: CASSPRTGLDTEAFF; CDR3nt: TGTGCCAGCAGCCCCCGTACAGGGTTGGACACTGAAGCTTTCTTT
d_gene: NA; abundance: once; v_gene: TRBV15; j_gene: TRBJ2-7; CDR3aa: CATSSVRGYEQYF; CDR3nt: TGTGCCACCAGCAGTGTCCGGGGCTACGAGCAGTACTTC
d_gene: NA; abundance: NA; v_gene: TRBV10-3; j_gene: TRBJ2-2; CDR3aa: CAISEQGPGGTGELFF; CDR3nt: TGTGCCATCAGTGAACAGGGTCCTGGGGGCACCGGGGAGCTGTTTTTT
d_gene: NA; abundance: NA; v_gene: TRBV10-2; j_gene: TRBJ2-5; CDR3aa: CASSGHQETQYF; CDR3nt: TGCGCCAGCAGTGGGCACCAAGAGACCCAGTACTTC
d_gene: TRBD2; abundance: NA; v_gene: TRBV27; j_gene: TRBJ2-1; CDR3aa: CASPLAESYNEQFF; CDR3nt: TGTGCCAGCCCACTAGCGGAGTCCTACAATGAGCAGTTCTTC
d_gene: NA; abundance: NA; v_gene: TRBV14; j_gene: TRBJ1-2; CDR3aa: CASSRHTTNYGYTF; CDR3nt: TGTGCCAGCAGCCGGCACACAACTAACTATGGCTACACCTTC
d_gene: TRBD1; abundance: once; v_gene: TRBV5-5; j_gene: TRBJ2-7; CDR3aa: CASSLELGQPTYEQYF; CDR3nt: TGTGCCAGCAGCTTGGAATTGGGACAGCCAACCTACGAGCAGTACTTC
d_gene: TRBD1; abundance: few; v_gene: TRBV4-2; j_gene: TRBJ2-7; CDR3aa: CASSQGDSPATYEQYF; CDR3nt: TGTGCCAGCAGCCAAGGGGACAGCCCAGCGACGTACGAGCAGTACTTC
d_gene: NA; abundance: NA; v_gene: TRBV2; j_gene: TRBJ2-7; CDR3aa: CASTTGTNYEQYF; CDR3nt: TGTGCCAGCACAACCGGGACAAACTACGAGCAGTACTTC
d_gene: TRBD1; abundance: NA; v_gene: TRBV9; j_gene: TRBJ1-2; CDR3aa: CASSTRDSGFYGYTF; CDR3nt: TGTGCCAGCAGCACCCGGGACAGCGGCTTCTATGGCTACACCTTC
d_gene: TRBD1; abundance: NA; v_gene: TRBV6-5; j_gene: TRBJ2-7; CDR3aa: CASSYPNQGAYEQYF; CDR3nt: TGTGCCAGCAGTTACCCCAACCAGGGGGCGTACGAGCAGTACTTC
d_gene: TRBD1; abundance: NA; v_gene: TRBV11-2; j_gene: TRBJ2-7; CDR3aa: CASSADRGLSYEQYF; CDR3nt: TGTGCCAGCAGCGCCGACAGGGGACTTTCCTACGAGCAGTACTTC
d_gene: TRBD1; abundance: once; v_gene: TRBV27; j_gene: TRBJ2-7; CDR3aa: CASSPIGQGGSYEQYF; CDR3nt: TGTGCCAGCAGTCCGATTGGACAGGGGGGCTCCTACGAGCAGTACTTC
d_gene: TRBD1; abundance: NA; v_gene: TRBV7-2; j_gene: TRBJ1-2; CDR3aa: CASSWTGYGYTF; CDR3nt: TGTGCCAGCAGCTGGACAGGCTATGGCTACACCTTC